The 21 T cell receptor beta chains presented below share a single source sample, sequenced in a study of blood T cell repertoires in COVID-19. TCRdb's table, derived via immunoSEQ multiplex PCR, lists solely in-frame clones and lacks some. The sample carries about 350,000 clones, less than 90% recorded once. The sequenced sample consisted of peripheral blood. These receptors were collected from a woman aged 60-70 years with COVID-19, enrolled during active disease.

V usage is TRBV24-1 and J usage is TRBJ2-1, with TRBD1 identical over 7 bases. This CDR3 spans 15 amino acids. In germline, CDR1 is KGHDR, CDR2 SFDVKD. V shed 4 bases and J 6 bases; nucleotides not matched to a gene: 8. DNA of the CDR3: TGTGCCACCAGTGACTCCCGACAGGGAATCAATGAGCAGTTCTTC. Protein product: CATSDSRQGINEQFF.

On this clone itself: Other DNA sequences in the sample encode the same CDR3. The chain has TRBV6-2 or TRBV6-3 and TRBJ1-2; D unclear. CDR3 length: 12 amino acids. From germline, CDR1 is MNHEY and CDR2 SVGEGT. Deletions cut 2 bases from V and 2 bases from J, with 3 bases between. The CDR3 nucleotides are TGTGCCAGCAGTTACAGCAACTATGGCTACACCTTC. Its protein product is CASSYSNYGYTF.

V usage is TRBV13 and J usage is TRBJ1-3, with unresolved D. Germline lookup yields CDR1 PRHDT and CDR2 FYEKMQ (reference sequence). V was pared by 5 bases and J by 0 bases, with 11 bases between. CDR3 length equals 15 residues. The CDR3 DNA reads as TGTGCCAGCAGCCCACAGACATTCTCTGGAAACACCATATATTTT. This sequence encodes CASSPQTFSGNTIYF.

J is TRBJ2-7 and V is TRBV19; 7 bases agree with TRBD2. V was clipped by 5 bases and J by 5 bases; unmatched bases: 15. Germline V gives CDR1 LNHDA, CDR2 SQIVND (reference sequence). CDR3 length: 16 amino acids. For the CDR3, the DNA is TGTGCCAGTAGTGGGGAGGGGCTGGGGGGATTGAACGAGCAGTACTTC. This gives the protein CASSGEGLGGLNEQYF. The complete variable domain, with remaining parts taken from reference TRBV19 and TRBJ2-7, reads DGGITQSPKYLFRKEGQNVTLSCEQNLNHDAMYWYRQDPGQGLRLIYYSQIVNDFQKGDIAEGYSVSREKKESFPLTVTSAQKNPTAFYLCASSGEGLGGLNEQYFGPGTRLTVT.

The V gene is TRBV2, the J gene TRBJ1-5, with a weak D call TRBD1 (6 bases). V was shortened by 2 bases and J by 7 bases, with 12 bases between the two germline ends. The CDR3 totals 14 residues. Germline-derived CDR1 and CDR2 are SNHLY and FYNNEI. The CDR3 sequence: CASSEWGGGQPQHF. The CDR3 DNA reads TGTGCCAGCAGTGAATGGGGAGGGGGGCAGCCCCAGCATTTT.

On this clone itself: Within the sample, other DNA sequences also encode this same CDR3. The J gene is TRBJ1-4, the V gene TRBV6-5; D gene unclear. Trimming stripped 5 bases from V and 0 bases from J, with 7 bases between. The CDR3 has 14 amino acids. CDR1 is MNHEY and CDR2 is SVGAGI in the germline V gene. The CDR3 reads CASSLTATNEKLFF. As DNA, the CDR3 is TGTGCCAGCAGTCTTACAGCAACTAATGAAAAACTGTTTTTT.

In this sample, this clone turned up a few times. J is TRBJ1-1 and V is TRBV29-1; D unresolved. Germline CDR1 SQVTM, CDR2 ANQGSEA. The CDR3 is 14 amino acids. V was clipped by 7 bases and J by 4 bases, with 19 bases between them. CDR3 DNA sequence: TGCAGCGCCCGCCCCCCACTTGCGGGCACTGAAGCTTTCTTT. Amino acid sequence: CSARPPLAGTEAFF.

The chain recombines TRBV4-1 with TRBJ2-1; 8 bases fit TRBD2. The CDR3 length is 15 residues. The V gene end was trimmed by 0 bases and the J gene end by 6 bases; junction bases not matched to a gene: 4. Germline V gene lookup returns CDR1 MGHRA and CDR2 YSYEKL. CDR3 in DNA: TGCGCCAGCAGCCAAGATCGGGGGGGGCCCAATGAGCAGTTCTTC. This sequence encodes CASSQDRGGPNEQFF.

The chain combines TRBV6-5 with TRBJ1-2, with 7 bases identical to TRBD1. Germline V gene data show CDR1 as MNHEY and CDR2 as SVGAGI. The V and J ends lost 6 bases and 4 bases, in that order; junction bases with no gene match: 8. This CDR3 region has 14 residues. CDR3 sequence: CASSHKGALYGYTF. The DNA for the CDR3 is TGTGCCAGCAGCCATAAGGGGGCCCTCTATGGCTACACCTTC.

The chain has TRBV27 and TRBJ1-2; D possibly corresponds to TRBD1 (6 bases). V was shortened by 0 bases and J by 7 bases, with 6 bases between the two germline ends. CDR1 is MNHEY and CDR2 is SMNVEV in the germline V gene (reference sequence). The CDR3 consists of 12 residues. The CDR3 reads CASSLSGAGYTF. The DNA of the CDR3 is TGTGCCAGCAGTTTATCGGGGGCTGGCTACACCTTC.

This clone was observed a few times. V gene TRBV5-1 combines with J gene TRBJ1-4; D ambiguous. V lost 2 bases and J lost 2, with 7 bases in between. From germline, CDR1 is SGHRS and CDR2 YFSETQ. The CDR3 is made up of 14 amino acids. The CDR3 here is CASSFSSTNEKLFF. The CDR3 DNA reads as TGCGCCAGCAGCTTTTCGAGTACTAATGAAAAACTGTTTTTT.

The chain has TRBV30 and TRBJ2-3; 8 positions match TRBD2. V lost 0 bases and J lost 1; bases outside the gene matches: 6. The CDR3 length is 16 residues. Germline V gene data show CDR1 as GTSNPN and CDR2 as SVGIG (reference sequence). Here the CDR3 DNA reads TGTGCCTGGAGTGTCTTCGGGGGGGGACGCACAGATACGCAGTATTTT. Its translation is CAWSVFGGGRTDTQYF.

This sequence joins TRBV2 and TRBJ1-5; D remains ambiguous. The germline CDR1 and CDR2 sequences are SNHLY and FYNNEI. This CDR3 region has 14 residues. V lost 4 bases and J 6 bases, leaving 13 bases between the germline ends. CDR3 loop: CASSGPGGGQPQHF. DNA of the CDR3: TGTGCCAGCAGTGGACCTGGTGGAGGTCAGCCCCAGCATTTT.

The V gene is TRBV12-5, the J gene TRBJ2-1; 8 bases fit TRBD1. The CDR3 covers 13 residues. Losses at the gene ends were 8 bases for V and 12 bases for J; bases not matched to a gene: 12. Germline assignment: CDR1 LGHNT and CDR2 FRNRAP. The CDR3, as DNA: TGTGCTAGTCCGGGACAGGACGGCGGGGCGCAGTTCTTC. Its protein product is CASPGQDGGAQFF. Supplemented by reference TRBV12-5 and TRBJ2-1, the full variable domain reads DARVTQTPRHKVTEMGQEVTMRCQPILGHNTVFWYRQTMMQGLELLAYFRNRAPLDDSGMPKDRFSAEMPDATLATLKIQPSEPRDSAVYFCASPGQDGGAQFFGPGTRLTVL.

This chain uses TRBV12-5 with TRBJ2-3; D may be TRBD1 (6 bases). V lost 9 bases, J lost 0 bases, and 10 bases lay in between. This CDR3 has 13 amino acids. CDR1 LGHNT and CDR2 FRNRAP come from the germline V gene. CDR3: CASRGESTDTQYF. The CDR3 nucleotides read TGTGCTAGCAGGGGAGAGAGCACAGATACGCAGTATTTT.

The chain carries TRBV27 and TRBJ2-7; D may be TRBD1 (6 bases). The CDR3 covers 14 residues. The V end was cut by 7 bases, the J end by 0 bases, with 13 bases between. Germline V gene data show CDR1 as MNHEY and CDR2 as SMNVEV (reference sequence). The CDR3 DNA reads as TGTGCCAGCACGGACGGGACAAACTCCTACGAGCAGTACTTC. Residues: CASTDGTNSYEQYF.

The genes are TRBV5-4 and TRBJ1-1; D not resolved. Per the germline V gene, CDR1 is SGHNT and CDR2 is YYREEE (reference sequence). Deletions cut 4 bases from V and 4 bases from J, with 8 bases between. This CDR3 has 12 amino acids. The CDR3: CASSTDSTEAFF. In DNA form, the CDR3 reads TGTGCCAGCAGCACGGACTCCACTGAAGCTTTCTTT.

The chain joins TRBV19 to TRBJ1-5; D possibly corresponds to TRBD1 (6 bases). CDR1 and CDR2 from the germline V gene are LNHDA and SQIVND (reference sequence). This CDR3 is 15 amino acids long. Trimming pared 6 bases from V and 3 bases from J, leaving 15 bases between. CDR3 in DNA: TGTGCCAGTAGGACTCAGGGGCAGGCCAATCAGCCCCAGCATTTT. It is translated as CASRTQGQANQPQHF.

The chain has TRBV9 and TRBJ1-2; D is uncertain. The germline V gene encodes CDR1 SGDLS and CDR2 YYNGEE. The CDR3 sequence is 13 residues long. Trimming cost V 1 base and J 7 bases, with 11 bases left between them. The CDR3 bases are TGTGCCAGCAGCGTAAGCGGGATTGGTGGCTACACCTTC. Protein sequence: CASSVSGIGGYTF. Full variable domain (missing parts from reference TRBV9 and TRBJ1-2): DSGVTQTPKHLITATGQRVTLRCSPRSGDLSVYWYQQSLDQGLQFLIQYYNGEERAKGNILERFSAQQFPDLHSELNLSSLELGDSALYFCASSVSGIGGYTFGSGTRLTVV.

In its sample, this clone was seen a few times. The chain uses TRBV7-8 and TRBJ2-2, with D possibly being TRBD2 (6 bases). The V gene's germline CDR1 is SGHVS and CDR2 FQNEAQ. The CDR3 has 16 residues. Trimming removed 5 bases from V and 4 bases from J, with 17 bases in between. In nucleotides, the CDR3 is TGTGCCAGCAGCCACGATCGGGGACTGGGCACCGGGGAGCTGTTTTTT. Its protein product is CASSHDRGLGTGELFF.

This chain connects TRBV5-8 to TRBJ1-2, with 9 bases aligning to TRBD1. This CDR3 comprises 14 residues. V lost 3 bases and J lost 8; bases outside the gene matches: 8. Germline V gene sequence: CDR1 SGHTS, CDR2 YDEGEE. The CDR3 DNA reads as TGTGCCAGCAGCTACGGGACAGGGAATCGGGGCTACACCTTC. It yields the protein CASSYGTGNRGYTF. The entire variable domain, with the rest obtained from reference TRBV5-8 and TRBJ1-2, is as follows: EAGVTQSPTHLIKTRGQQATLRCSPISGHTSVYWYQQALGLGLQFLLWYDEGEERNRGNFPPRFSGRQFPNYSSELNVNALELEDSALYLCASSYGTGNRGYTFGSGTRLTVV.